These T cell receptor beta chains were read from a single sample in a study of CD8+CD57+ T cells in acquired aplastic anemia. One entry per CDR3 protein results from TCRdb running MiXCR on the reads. The table shows about 180,000 distinct CDR3 sequences, with 40% to 50% occurring only once. Sequenced input: sorted CD4+, CD8+, or CD8+CD57+ T cells (not recorded which) from PBMCs. Source of these receptors: a human donor with aplastic anemia. Both conserved end residues are part of each CDR3. Each record gives: clone size, V gene, D gene, J gene, CDR3 DNA, CDR3 protein. A D gene is named only where the DNA matches it firmly. Rows may omit the clone size; those that give it use once, few, many or a size class.

-	TRBV2	TRBD2	TRBJ2-3	TGTGCCAGCAGGAGCGGGGAGTCCCTCACAGATACGCAGTGTTTT	CASRSGESLTDTQCF
many	TRBV5-1	-	TRBJ1-2	TGCGCCAGCAGCTTGGACAACGCTAACTATGGCTACACCTTC	CASSLDNANYGYTF
many	TRBV6-1	-	TRBJ2-3	TGTGCCAGCAGTCCCCGCGGACCCACAGATACGCAGTATTTT	CASSPRGPTDTQYF
many	TRBV2	TRBD1	TRBJ1-5	TGTGCCAGCACCGGCGGGACAGGGGGAGGGAATCAGCCCCAGCATTTT	CASTGGTGGGNQPQHF
many	TRBV4-3	-	TRBJ1-1	TGCGCCAGCAGCCAAGGAAGGGGAGGGGACACTGAAGCTTTCTTT	CASSQGRGGDTEAFF
-	TRBV15	-	TRBJ2-7	TGTGCCACCAGCTGGGGTGCGGGCTCTGGGGAGCAGTACTTC	CATSWGAGSGEQYF
few	TRBV18	-	TRBJ2-7	TGTGCCAGCTCACCAACTTCAACCATCCACGAGCAGTACTTC	CASSPTSTIHEQYF
many	TRBV9	TRBD2	TRBJ2-5	TGTGCCAGCAGCGTAGGGGCTAGCGGGGGCCTACAAGAGACCCAGTACTTC	CASSVGASGGLQETQYF
-	TRBV20-1	-	TRBJ1-2	TGCAGTGCTAGAGGTACCCTGGACAGATTTGACTATGGCTACACCTTC	CSARGTLDRFDYGYTF
few	TRBV20-1	-	TRBJ2-3	TGCAGTGCTAAGGCTCCGACAGATACGCAGTATTTT	CSAKAPTDTQYF
many	TRBV19	-	TRBJ2-5	TGTGCCAGTAGTATAGGACGTGGGGAGACCCAGTACTTC	CASSIGRGETQYF
many	TRBV7-9	-	TRBJ2-2	TGTGCCAGCAGCTCTCTTTCCGGGGAGCTGTTTTTT	CASSSLSGELFF
-	TRBV10-3	-	TRBJ2-3	TGTGCCATCAGTGGAGCGGAGAACACAGATACGCAGTATTTT	CAISGAENTDTQYF
few	TRBV19	TRBD2	TRBJ2-1	TGTGCCAGTAGTATGCTAGCGGGGGCCCCCGGTGAGCAGTTCTTC	CASSMLAGAPGEQFF
-	TRBV12-5	TRBD2	TRBJ2-3	TGTGCTAGTGCCCCCGTAGCGGGAGGGAGGGCAGATACGCAGTATTTT	CASAPVAGGRADTQYF
many	TRBV4-3	-	TRBJ1-2	TGCGCCAGCAGCCAAGATTTGGGAAACTATGGCTACACCTTC	CASSQDLGNYGYTF
-	TRBV20-1	TRBD2	TRBJ2-7	TGCAGTGCTAGAGGGATAGCGGGGACGTTCGAGCAGTACTTC	CSARGIAGTFEQYF
-	TRBV10-3	-	TRBJ2-1	TGTGCCATCAGTCCGACACGGATTGAGCAGTTCTTC	CAISPTRIEQFF
-	TRBV12-3/TRBV12-4	-	TRBJ1-2	TGTGCCAGCAGCTTTCCAGGACGGAGGGGCTATGGCTACACCTTC	CASSFPGRRGYGYTF
once	TRBV29-1	-	TRBJ1-2	TGCAGCGTGGCTCATATGTATGGCTACACCTTC	CSVAHMYGYTF
many	TRBV11-2	-	TRBJ1-1	TGTGCCAGCAGCTTCGAGACAGCGAACACTGAAGCTTTCTTT	CASSFETANTEAFF
few	TRBV10-1	-	TRBJ2-3	TGCGCCAGCAGTGATGGGGGGGCAGGAACAGATACGCAGTATTTT	CASSDGGAGTDTQYF